This paragraph covers one T cell receptor (beta chain) sequence. In the original workflow: For nucleated cells, counts were estimated from reference gene primer amplification. The table came from immunoSEQ multiplex PCR; TCRdb's copy has only in-frame clones and leaves some out. V and J calls and clone size come straight from that table; D and trimming were deduced from the DNA. The data contain about 240,000 clones, approximately 83% of them singletons. This record comes from a study of blood T cell repertoires in COVID-19. On the study more broadly: Both acute and convalescent COVID-19 samples were obtained from the United States, Italy and Spain.

The CDR3 has 14 amino acids. Looked up from germline, CDR1 is SNHLY and CDR2 is FYNNEI. Trimming cost V 6 bases and J 8 bases; bases outside gene matches: 10. This clonotype was obtained from a woman under 40 who had recovered from COVID-19. The chain joins TRBV2 to TRBJ2-1, with 7 bases that match TRBD1. Sequences were obtained from peripheral blood. The CDR3 DNA sequence: TGTGCCAGCAGCCCTTGGACAGGAATCGATGAGCAGTTCTTC. Amino acid sequence: CASSPWTGIDEQFF.